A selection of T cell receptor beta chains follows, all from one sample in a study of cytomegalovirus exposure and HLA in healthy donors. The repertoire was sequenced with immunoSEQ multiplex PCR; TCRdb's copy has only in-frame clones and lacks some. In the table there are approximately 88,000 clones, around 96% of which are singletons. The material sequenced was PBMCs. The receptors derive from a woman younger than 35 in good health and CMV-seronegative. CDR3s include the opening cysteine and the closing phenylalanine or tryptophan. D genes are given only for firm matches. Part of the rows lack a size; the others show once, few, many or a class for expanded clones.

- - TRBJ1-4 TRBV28 CASSQGLNEKLFF TGTGCCAGCAGTCAGGGACTTAATGAAAAACTGTTTTTT
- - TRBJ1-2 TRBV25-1 CASSESENYGYTF TGTGCCAGCAGTGAATCCGAGAACTATGGCTACACCTTC
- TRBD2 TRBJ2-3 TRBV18 CASSPGLAGETDTQYF TGTGCCAGCTCACCTGGACTAGCGGGAGAAACAGATACGCAGTATTTT
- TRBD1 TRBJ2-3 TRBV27 CASSLDLGQGADTQYF TGTGCCAGCAGTTTAGACTTGGGGCAGGGGGCAGATACGCAGTATTTT
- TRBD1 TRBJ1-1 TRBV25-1 CASSEWDSFAEAFF TGTGCCAGCAGTGAATGGGACAGTTTCGCTGAAGCTTTCTTT
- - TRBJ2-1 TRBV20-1 CSARYFSEQFF TGCAGTGCTAGATACTTTAGTGAGCAGTTCTTC
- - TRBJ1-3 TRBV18 CASSREASGNTIYF TGTGCCAGCTCACGTGAGGCCTCTGGAAACACCATATATTTT
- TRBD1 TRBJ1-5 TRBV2 CASILTFPTGGFDQPQHF TGTGCCAGCATTCTTACCTTCCCGACAGGGGGCTTTGATCAGCCCCAGCATTTT
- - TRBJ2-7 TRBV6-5 CASSYLGLSYEQYF TGTGCCAGCAGTTACCTAGGACTATCCTACGAGCAGTACTTC
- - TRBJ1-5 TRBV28 CASISRLDQPQHF TGTGCCAGCATTTCGAGGTTGGATCAGCCCCAGCATTTT
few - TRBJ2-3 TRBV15 CATSRDRAGDTQYF TGTGCCACCAGCAGAGACAGGGCCGGAGATACGCAGTATTTT
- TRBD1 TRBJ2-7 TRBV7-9 CASSSHPGQGYEQYF TGTGCCAGCAGCTCACACCCGGGACAGGGCTACGAGCAGTACTTC
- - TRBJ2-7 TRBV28 CASSTIHRDEQYF TGTGCCAGCAGCACTATACACAGGGACGAGCAGTACTTC
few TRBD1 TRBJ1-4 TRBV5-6 CASSSGQFNEKLFF TGTGCCAGCAGCTCGGGACAGTTTAATGAAAAACTGTTTTTT
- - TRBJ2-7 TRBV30 CARDTRGYEQYF TGTGCCCGGGACACCCGAGGCTACGAGCAGTACTTC
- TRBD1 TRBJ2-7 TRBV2 CASSSGTGSYEQYF TGTGCCAGCAGTTCCGGGACAGGGTCTTACGAGCAGTACTTC
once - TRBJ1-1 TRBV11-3 CASSFGGTEAFF TGTGCCAGCAGCTTCGGGGGCACTGAAGCTTTCTTT